This note documents a single T cell receptor (beta chain) sequence. What antigen it recognizes has not been identified. Base qualities are missing; no much larger clone stands one base away. The CDR3 numbers 16 residues from cysteine through phenylalanine. The retained sequence is limited to the CDR3, 48 bases, with the frame set at the first base. CDR1 and CDR2, looked up from the germline V gene (reference sequence), are GTSNPN and SVGIG. The junction carries 24 bases between V and J, which are trimmed by 3 bases and 9 bases respectively. High-throughput TCR beta sequencing profiled peripheral blood CD8+ and CD4+ T cells from healthy donors, Susac syndrome patients and multiple sclerosis patients. The healthy donors served as controls matched for age and sex. Bulk CD8+ and CD4+ T cells were purified by magnetic negative isolation, whereas CD8+ TEMRA cells were enriched by FACS. Blood was drawn into EDTA tubes, processed within 24 hours, and PBMCs were isolated by density gradient centrifugation. PBMCs intended for TCR sequencing were cryopreserved in liquid nitrogen and were subsequently thawed in a 37 degrees C water bath. A purity of at least 90% was achieved for sorted or isolated CD4+, CD8+ and CD8+ TEMRA cells.

These data are taken from a study of CD8 T cells in Susac syndrome (dated by TCRdb to between 2017 and 2020). About the full investigation: The study used repertoire sequencing to test whether antigen drove CD8+ T cell activation and differentiation in Susac syndrome.

Study-level results and caveats: The study acknowledged that relatively few individuals were included in the TCR sequencing and HLA analysis.

RNA was extracted with the RNeasy kit and about 0.5 to 1 ug was reverse transcribed using random hexamers. The immunoSEQ multiplex PCR assay, covering 54 Vbeta and 13 Jbeta segments, was used to amplify TCR beta CDR3 regions. PCR amplification bias was corrected using a synthetic template baseline for primer optimization and computational correction. The authors' pipeline ran thus. Reads were annotated to V, D and J genes according to IMGT and were analyzed with immunoSEQ Analyzer, with only productive sequences retained. Clonality was calculated as one minus the Shannon entropy normalized by log2 of the number of productive unique sequences. For each patient and control, public and private clones were evaluated among the 100 most prevalent clones. Clones were defined as Susac-specific when absent from the healthy and MS cohorts, from approximately 970 published viral clones and from other ImmuneACCESS disease sequences. TCRdb cleaned the public reads at Q25 with fastp, built clones with MiXCR and kept in-frame beta chains. When rows share a CDR3 protein, they turn into one entry using the most common DNA and genes. The V and J calls were not made by the authors but by TCRdb's processing. The sample contains about 190,000 distinct CDR3 sequences, over 85% of them found a single time. Together, the top ten hold about 0.094% of the sample.

The rearranged chain carries TRBV30 and TRBJ2-1; the D gene cannot be named for sure. Material: CD4+ T cells from PBMCs. The source is a human donor in good health. DNA sequence: TGTGCCTGGAGCCAAAGAGGCGCGGCAGTACGGTTTGAGCAGTTCTTC. Its translation reads: CAWSQRGAAVRFEQFF.